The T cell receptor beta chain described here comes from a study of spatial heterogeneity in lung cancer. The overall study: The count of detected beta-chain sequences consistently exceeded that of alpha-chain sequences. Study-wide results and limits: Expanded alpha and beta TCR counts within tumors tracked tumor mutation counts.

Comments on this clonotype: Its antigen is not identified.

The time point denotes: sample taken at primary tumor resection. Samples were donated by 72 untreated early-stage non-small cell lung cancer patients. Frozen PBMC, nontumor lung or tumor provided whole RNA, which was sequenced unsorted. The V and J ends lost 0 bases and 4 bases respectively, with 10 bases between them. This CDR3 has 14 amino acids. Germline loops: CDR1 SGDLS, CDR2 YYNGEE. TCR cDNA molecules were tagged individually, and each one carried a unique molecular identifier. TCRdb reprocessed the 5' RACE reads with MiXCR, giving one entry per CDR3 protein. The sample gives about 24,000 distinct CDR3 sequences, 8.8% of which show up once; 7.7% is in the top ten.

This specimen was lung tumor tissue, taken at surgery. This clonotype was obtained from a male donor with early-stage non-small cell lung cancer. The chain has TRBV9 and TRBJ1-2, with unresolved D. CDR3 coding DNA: TGTGCCAGCAGCGTAGCTGGGGAGGGCTATGGCTACACCTTC. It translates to CASSVAGEGYGYTF.